The entry below describes one T cell receptor beta chain. The data belong to a study of cytomegalovirus exposure and HLA in healthy donors. PCR used 60 Vbeta primers and 13 Jbeta primers. Generated by immunoSEQ multiplex PCR, the TCRdb table keeps only in-frame clones and is missing some. The sample holds about 280,000 clones, around 90% seen once. Trimming shortened V by 5 bases and J by 1 base, and 12 bases separated the two germline ends. The CDR3 length is 15 residues. From germline, CDR1 is SGHVS and CDR2 FNYEAQ. The chain employs TRBV7-6 and TRBJ2-1, with D tentatively TRBD2 (7 bases). Sequenced sample: PBMCs. The sequence was obtained from a woman aged 18 to 35 in good health and CMV-seronegative. Here the CDR3 reads CASSRGGLSYNEQFF. For the CDR3, the DNA is TGTGCCAGCAGCAGGGGGGGCCTATCCTACAATGAGCAGTTCTTC.